Presented here are 5 T cell receptor beta chains from one specimen sequenced in a study of blood T cell repertoires in COVID-19. Here immunoSEQ multiplex PCR was the method, and the copy in TCRdb shows in-frame clones only, minus some. The sample yields roughly 260,000 clones, around nine tenths seen once. The specimen sequenced was peripheral blood. The receptors here all came from a man between 35 and 55 years old who had recovered from COVID-19.

The chain couples TRBV19 to TRBJ2-5, with D perhaps TRBD1 (6 bases). The CDR3 contains 13 residues. Germline CDR1 is LNHDA and CDR2 is SQIVND (reference sequence). Trimming cost V 6 bases and J 2 bases, with 10 bases left between them. CDR3 amino acids: CASSRGFQETQYF. CDR3 bases: TGTGCCAGTAGCAGGGGATTTCAAGAGACCCAGTACTTC.

The CDR3 loop reads CASSYVAGGSFLRETQYF. In DNA, the CDR3 is TGTGCCAGCAGTTACGTGGCGGGGGGCTCTTTCCTGCGAGAGACCCAGTACTTC. The chain uses TRBV6-2 or TRBV6-3 and TRBJ2-5, with 8 positions matching TRBD2. Germline assignment: CDR1 MNHEY and CDR2 SVGEGT. The CDR3 covers 18 residues. The J segment lost 4 bases and the V segment lost 2 bases, leaving 15 bases of the junction unmatched.

The J gene is TRBJ2-5, the V gene TRBV7-6; 8 nucleotides agree with TRBD2. CDR3 size: 17 residues. Looked up from germline, CDR1 is SGHVS and CDR2 is FNYEAQ. After removal of 5 bases from V and 3 bases from J, the junction contained 14 bases not matched to a gene. CDR3 protein: CASSARGLVAGKETQYF. CDR3 bases: TGTGCCAGCAGCGCTAGGGGTTTAGTAGCGGGGAAAGAGACCCAGTACTTC.

The chain joins TRBV7-8 to TRBJ2-1, with TRBD2 matching 11 bases. The CDR3 loop spans 16 amino acids. Looked up from germline, CDR1 is SGHVS and CDR2 is FQNEAQ. The V segment lost 7 bases and the J segment 5 bases; nucleotides outside the gene matches: 10. CDR3 region: CASTRRGTSGHNEQFF. The CDR3 nucleotides read TGTGCCAGCACCCGAAGAGGGACTAGCGGACACAATGAGCAGTTCTTC.

With regard to this clone: Other DNA sequences in the sample encode the same CDR3. The V and J genes are TRBV7-9 and TRBJ1-2, with 10 bases fitting TRBD1. In germline, CDR1 is SEHNR, CDR2 FQNEAQ (reference sequence). Trimming at V came to 4 bases and at J to 8 bases, leaving 4 bases not matched to a gene. The CDR3 has 13 residues. CDR3 DNA: TGTGCCAGCAGCTACGGGACAGGGGACGGCTACACCTTC. This codes for CASSYGTGDGYTF.